Presented here are 30 T cell receptor beta chains from one specimen sequenced in a study of T cell changes during pregnancy in multiple sclerosis. Some clones are missing from TCRdb's copy, which holds only in-frame ones; the method was immunoSEQ multiplex PCR. The sample holds 80,000 to 130,000 clones; approximately 92% are singletons and the top ten take approximately 1.2%. The sequenced sample was peripheral blood, obtained in the second trimester of pregnancy. The receptors were sampled from a female donor with multiple sclerosis, enrolled in a pregnancy study.

V usage is TRBV2 and J usage is TRBJ2-3; TRBD1 aligns across 9 bases. The CDR3 contains 14 residues. J lost 4 bases, V lost 7 bases, and 6 bases had no gene match. Looked up from germline, CDR1 is SNHLY and CDR2 is FYNNEI. CDR3 region: CASKKTGGADTQYF. As DNA, the CDR3 is TGTGCCAGCAAGAAGACAGGGGGGGCAGATACGCAGTATTTT.

This chain uses TRBV7-3 with TRBJ2-3; no clear D gene. Trimming took 5 bases from V and 4 from J, leaving 13 bases between them. The CDR3 extends over 14 amino acids. The germline gives CDR1 SGHTA, CDR2 FQGTGA. The CDR3: CASSHVETADTQYF. The CDR3 nucleotides are TGTGCCAGCAGCCACGTGGAGACGGCAGATACGCAGTATTTT.

The chain couples TRBV18 to TRBJ2-5; the D gene is possibly TRBD2 (5 bases). The CDR3 has 15 residues. The germline V gene has CDR1 KGHSH and CDR2 LQKENI. The V and J ends lost 2 bases and 5 bases respectively, with 15 bases between them. The DNA for the CDR3 is TGTGCCAGCTCACCAGATGGACTCACGAGGGAGACCCAGTACTTC. It specifies CASSPDGLTRETQYF.

The chain couples TRBV7-9 to TRBJ2-1; the D is unclear. This CDR3 has 13 amino acids. Looked up from germline, CDR1 is SEHNR and CDR2 is FQNEAQ (reference sequence). With 1 base removed from V and 7 bases from J, the gap between germline ends came to 8 bases. This chain's CDR3 is CASSLGGRNEQFF. The DNA of the CDR3 is TGTGCCAGCAGCTTAGGAGGCCGGAATGAGCAGTTCTTC.

This sequence joins TRBV6-5 and TRBJ1-3; no reliable D call. The V gene's germline CDR1 is MNHEY and CDR2 SVGAGI. With 3 bases removed from V and 0 bases from J, the gap between germline ends came to 6 bases. CDR3 length: 14 amino acids. For the CDR3, the DNA is TGTGCCAGCAGTTATGCTACCTCTGGAAACACCATATATTTT. Encoded protein: CASSYATSGNTIYF.

The V call is TRBV28, the J call TRBJ1-1; D gene ambiguous. The V gene lost 3 bases and the J gene lost 5 bases, with 7 bases spanning the gap. The CDR3 runs 12 residues. Germline V gives CDR1 MDHEN, CDR2 SYDVKM. The CDR3 reads CASSLPGTEAFF. The CDR3 nucleotides are TGTGCCAGCAGTTTGCCCGGGACTGAAGCTTTCTTT.

This chain uses TRBV28 with TRBJ2-7; 7 positions match TRBD1. J gave up 0 bases and V 5 bases, and 7 bases lay outside the gene matches. Germline V gene lookup returns CDR1 MDHEN and CDR2 SYDVKM. The CDR3 runs 15 residues. The CDR3 sequence: CASSKQQGNSYEQYF. Here the CDR3 DNA reads TGTGCCAGCAGTAAGCAACAGGGGAACTCCTACGAGCAGTACTTC.

The genes are TRBV2 and TRBJ1-4, with D hard to call. The CDR3 has 14 residues. CDR1 is SNHLY and CDR2 is FYNNEI in the germline V gene. V lost 9 bases to trimming and J lost 0 bases, with 11 bases between them. In nucleotides, the CDR3 is TGTGCCAGAGGAGGTTTGGCAACTAATGAAAAACTGTTTTTT. It is translated as CARGGLATNEKLFF.

The CDR3 DNA sequence: TGCGCCAGCAGCTCCAACACAGCAACTAATGAAAAACTGTTTTTT. Encoded protein: CASSSNTATNEKLFF. This chain joins TRBV5-1 and TRBJ1-4, with D unclear. The germline V gene encodes CDR1 SGHRS and CDR2 YFSETQ. The CDR3 totals 15 residues. V dropped 3 bases and J dropped 0 bases, with 9 bases sitting between them.

The rearrangement uses TRBV6-5 and TRBJ2-1; 8 bases are shared with TRBD1. J lost 8 bases, V lost 6 bases, and 12 bases had no gene match. CDR1 and CDR2 (germline): MNHEY, SVGAGI. The CDR3 totals 15 residues. Here the CDR3 DNA reads TGTGCCAGCAGCTTCCGACAGGGGTGGGTGGATGAGCAGTTCTTC. Translated, it gives CASSFRQGWVDEQFF.

This rearrangement joins TRBV29-1 to TRBJ1-1; D remains ambiguous. Trimming took off 3 bases at V and 0 bases at J, with 8 bases between the two ends. Germline CDR1 SQVTM, CDR2 ANQGSEA. This CDR3 has 13 residues. The CDR3 bases are TGCAGCGTTGACTTACTTCTGAACACTGAAGCTTTCTTT. Translation gives CSVDLLLNTEAFF.

The genes are TRBV11-2 and TRBJ2-3; D not resolved. This CDR3 has 11 residues. Germline lookup yields CDR1 SGHAT and CDR2 FQNNGV. V dropped 8 bases and J dropped 3 bases, with 6 bases sitting between them. The chain's CDR3 is CASSPTDTQYF. CDR3 sequence (DNA): TGTGCCAGCTCTCCTACAGATACGCAGTATTTT.

V is TRBV7-3 and J is TRBJ2-3; tentative D call: TRBD2 (6 bases). CDR3 length equals 13 residues. Germline V gene sequence: CDR1 SGHTA, CDR2 FQGTGA. V lost 1 base and J 4 bases, leaving 6 bases between the germline ends. The DNA for the CDR3 is TGTGCCAGCAGCTTAAGGGGGGCAGATACGCAGTATTTT. It encodes CASSLRGADTQYF.

The chain carries TRBV7-9 and TRBJ2-5; D is ambiguous. V lost 4 bases, J lost 3 bases, and 3 bases lay in between. CDR1 SEHNR and CDR2 FQNEAQ come from the germline V gene (reference sequence). This CDR3 is 11 amino acids long. Here the CDR3 reads CASSSEETQYF. The CDR3 region has the DNA TGTGCCAGCAGCTCGGAAGAGACCCAGTACTTC. Variable domain in full (rest from reference TRBV7-9 and TRBJ2-5): DTGVSQNPRHKITKRGQNVTFRCDPISEHNRLYWYRQTLGQGPEFLTYFQNEAQLEKSRLLSDRFSAERPKGSFSTLEIQRTEQGDSAMYLCASSSEETQYFGPGTRLLVL.

The rearrangement uses TRBV7-9 and TRBJ2-1; 11 nucleotides line up with TRBD2. CDR1 and CDR2 (germline): SEHNR, FQNEAQ (reference sequence). The CDR3 covers 14 residues. The J segment lost 6 bases and the V segment lost 6 bases, leaving 4 bases of the junction unmatched. The CDR3 region is CASRLAGALNEQFF. In DNA form, the CDR3 reads TGTGCCAGCAGACTAGCGGGGGCCCTCAATGAGCAGTTCTTC.

The chain couples TRBV19 to TRBJ1-5, with TRBD1 as a possible D gene (6 bases). This CDR3 has 15 amino acids. The V gene's germline CDR1 is LNHDA and CDR2 SQIVND (reference sequence). Trimming cost V 9 bases and J 1 base, with 16 bases left between them. The CDR3 region has the DNA TGTGCCAGCACAACCCAGGGGCCAAGCAATCAGCCCCAGCATTTT. Translated: CASTTQGPSNQPQHF. Full variable domain (outside the CDR3, taken from reference TRBV19 and TRBJ1-5): DGGITQSPKYLFRKEGQNVTLSCEQNLNHDAMYWYRQDPGQGLRLIYYSQIVNDFQKGDIAEGYSVSREKKESFPLTVTSAQKNPTAFYLCASTTQGPSNQPQHFGDGTRLSIL.

This clone appeared a few times. The chain recombines TRBV7-2 with TRBJ2-5; possible D gene TRBD2, 5 bases. Trimming pared 1 base from V and 4 bases from J, leaving 10 bases between. The length of the CDR3 is 14 residues. Germline V gene lookup returns CDR1 SGHTA and CDR2 FQGNSA. CDR3 residues: CASSLVRGIETQYF. As DNA, the CDR3 is TGTGCCAGCAGCTTAGTCCGGGGAATAGAGACCCAGTACTTC.

This chain links TRBV7-9 with TRBJ1-1; D is ambiguous. Germline V lookup: CDR1 SEHNR, CDR2 FQNEAQ (reference sequence). V was clipped by 3 bases and J by 0 bases, with 11 bases between them. The CDR3 sequence is 15 residues long. The CDR3 nucleotides are TGTGCCAGCAGCTTGAGGGCACCAATGAACACTGAAGCTTTCTTT. Translation: CASSLRAPMNTEAFF. Together with reference TRBV7-9 and TRBJ1-1, the CDR3 gives the full variable domain: DTGVSQNPRHKITKRGQNVTFRCDPISEHNRLYWYRQTLGQGPEFLTYFQNEAQLEKSRLLSDRFSAERPKGSFSTLEIQRTEQGDSAMYLCASSLRAPMNTEAFFGQGTRLTVV.

The V call is TRBV5-4, the J call TRBJ2-7; no firm D call. Germline V gene lookup returns CDR1 SGHNT and CDR2 YYREEE (reference sequence). Trimming left V 2 bases short and J 2 bases short, with 11 bases between. CDR3 size: 14 residues. The CDR3 region is CASSLVSGAYEQYF. CDR3 sequence (DNA): TGTGCCAGCAGCTTAGTCTCCGGAGCCTACGAGCAGTACTTC.

In this sample, this clone turned up once. The chain has TRBV5-1 and TRBJ2-1; D may be TRBD1 (5 bases). With 0 bases removed from V and 4 bases from J, the gap between germline ends came to 11 bases. The CDR3 runs 15 residues. The V gene's germline CDR1 is SGHRS and CDR2 YFSETQ. This CDR3 is CASSLGRQTYNEQFF. The CDR3, as DNA: TGCGCCAGCAGCTTGGGGAGACAGACTTACAATGAGCAGTTCTTC.

This rearrangement joins TRBV9 to TRBJ2-1, with 9 bases identical to TRBD2. J was trimmed by 7 bases and V by 0 bases; bases with no gene match: 5. This CDR3 is built from 15 residues. Germline loops: CDR1 SGDLS, CDR2 YYNGEE. The CDR3 bases are TGTGCCAGCAGCGTAGATCCTAGCGGGAAGAATGAGCAGTTCTTC. Protein product: CASSVDPSGKNEQFF.

The rearrangement links TRBV15 to TRBJ2-2, with 9 bases matching TRBD1. V was pared by 5 bases and J by 1 base, with 5 bases of the junction left unmatched. This CDR3 region has 16 residues. Looked up from germline, CDR1 is LNHNV and CDR2 is YYDKDF (reference sequence). CDR3 DNA sequence: TGTGCCACCAGCCACCTGACAGGGGGGAACACCGGGGAGCTGTTTTTT. It specifies CATSHLTGGNTGELFF.

This clone has only a few counts. The chain employs TRBV27 and TRBJ2-7, with 9 bases matching TRBD1. The CDR3 runs to 14 residues. The germline CDR1 and CDR2 sequences are MNHEY and SMNVEV (reference sequence). V lost 5 bases and J lost 6; bases outside the gene matches: 8. The CDR3 sequence is CASSPRQGDGEQYF. The CDR3 nucleotides read TGTGCCAGCAGTCCCCGACAGGGGGATGGCGAGCAGTACTTC.

The rearrangement links TRBV4-1 to TRBJ1-3, with D possibly being TRBD1 (6 bases). The CDR3 sequence is 16 residues long. Germline CDR1 reads MGHRA; CDR2 reads YSYEKL. Between the trimmed V and J ends, which lost 0 bases and 4 bases, there was a span of 13 bases. DNA for the CDR3: TGCGCCAGCAGCCAAGATAGGGGACACGGAGGAAACACCATATATTTT. It is translated as CASSQDRGHGGNTIYF.

The chain recombines TRBV2 with TRBJ2-6; 9 nucleotides align to TRBD1. This CDR3 comprises 17 residues. Germline lookup yields CDR1 SNHLY and CDR2 FYNNEI. V lost 5 bases, J lost 3 bases, and 8 bases stayed unmatched. CDR3: CASSPDRGRGGANVLTF. The CDR3 nucleotides read TGTGCCAGCAGTCCGGACAGGGGCAGGGGTGGGGCCAACGTCCTGACTTTC.

The chain uses TRBV5-1 and TRBJ2-5, with TRBD2 matching over 13 bases. Per germline, CDR1 SGHRS and CDR2 YFSETQ. This CDR3 contains 13 residues. The V segment lost 9 bases and the J segment 5 bases; nucleotides outside the gene matches: 4. CDR3 DNA: TGCGCCACGACTAGCGGGGGGTTGGAGACCCAGTACTTC. It translates to CATTSGGLETQYF.

This clone occurred a few times. This chain joins TRBV5-6 and TRBJ1-2, with D unresolved. This CDR3 is built from 13 residues. Deletions cut 1 base from V and 0 bases from J, with 4 bases between. The germline V gene encodes CDR1 SGHDT and CDR2 YYEEEE. For the CDR3, the DNA is TGTGCCAGCAGCTTGCAATCTAACTATGGCTACACCTTC. Its translation is CASSLQSNYGYTF.

J is TRBJ2-2 and V is TRBV2, with a possible D match to TRBD1 (5 bases). The V end lost 1 base, the J end lost 3 bases, and 6 bases lay between the germline ends. Germline CDR1 is SNHLY and CDR2 is FYNNEI. The CDR3 extends over 14 amino acids. In DNA, the CDR3 is TGTGCCAGCAGTGAAGGCAGGGACACCGGGGAGCTGTTTTTT. Protein product: CASSEGRDTGELFF.

This clone was observed a single time. The chain couples TRBV5-6 to TRBJ2-1; D may be TRBD2 (6 bases). The germline CDR1 and CDR2 sequences are SGHDT and YYEEEE. Trimming pared 0 bases from V and 4 bases from J, leaving 8 bases between. CDR3 length: 14 amino acids. CDR3 amino acids: CASSLGSGYNEQFF. The CDR3 nucleotides are TGTGCCAGCAGCTTGGGTAGCGGTTACAATGAGCAGTTCTTC.

The chain has TRBV28 and TRBJ2-7; 11 bases fit TRBD1. V lost 6 bases, J lost 2 bases, and 6 bases stayed unmatched. CDR1 and CDR2 (germline): MDHEN, SYDVKM. The CDR3 runs 15 residues. The CDR3 nucleotides read TGTGCCAGCAGGACTAGGACAGGGGGCACCTACGAGCAGTACTTC. This sequence encodes CASRTRTGGTYEQYF.